The 22 T cell receptor beta chains in this list originate from one sample, sequenced in a study of cytomegalovirus exposure and HLA in healthy donors. The PCR employed 60 Vbeta primers together with 13 Jbeta primers. Sequencing used immunoSEQ multiplex PCR; TCRdb keeps in-frame clones, though not all of them. The repertoire holds fewer than 110,000 clones, with about 71% as singletons. Sequencing was carried out using PBMCs. The source is a woman aged 45-65 years in good health and CMV-seronegative.

The V and J genes are TRBV2 and TRBJ2-2; D is unresolved. From germline, CDR1 is SNHLY and CDR2 FYNNEI. Between the trimmed V and J ends, which lost 8 bases and 1 base, there was a span of 8 bases. The CDR3 covers 13 residues. The CDR3 DNA is TGTGCCAGCTCCCCCATGAACACCGGGGAGCTGTTTTTT. This translates into CASSPMNTGELFF.

V gene TRBV5-1 combines with J gene TRBJ2-7, with a possible D match to TRBD2 (7 bases). V was cut by 1 base and J by 7 bases, with 18 bases left in between. CDR3 length: 15 residues. Germline V gene data show CDR1 as SGHRS and CDR2 as YFSETQ. CDR3 sequence: CASSLSALRGGEQYF. The CDR3 DNA follows: TGCGCCAGCAGCTTGTCGGCCTTAAGGGGGGGAGAGCAGTACTTC.

This sequence joins TRBV7-2 and TRBJ1-4; the D gene is possibly TRBD1 (6 bases). Germline CDR1 reads SGHTA; CDR2 reads FQGNSA. This CDR3 is built from 15 residues. With 5 bases removed from V and 4 bases from J, the gap between germline ends came to 14 bases. The CDR3 spells CASSNTDSFNEKLFF. CDR3 nucleotide sequence: TGTGCCAGCAGCAACACGGACAGCTTTAATGAAAAACTGTTTTTT.

J is TRBJ2-2 and V is TRBV5-6; 7 bases map to TRBD2. This CDR3 region has 18 residues. CDR1 is SGHDT and CDR2 is YYEEEE in the germline V gene. V was pared by 4 bases and J by 0 bases, with 12 bases of the junction left unmatched. DNA for the CDR3: TGTGCCAGCAGCCCCAGACTTAGCGGGCTTCCGAACACCGGGGAGCTGTTTTTT. Translating gives CASSPRLSGLPNTGELFF.

The chain has TRBV19 and TRBJ1-2; D is perhaps TRBD1 (5 bases). CDR3 size: 14 residues. V lost 7 bases, J lost 8 bases, and 20 bases lay in between. Germline lookup yields CDR1 LNHDA and CDR2 SQIVND (reference sequence). CDR3 loop: CASTQWGGLLGYTF. In nucleotides, the CDR3 is TGTGCCAGTACCCAGTGGGGGGGACTACTAGGCTACACCTTC. Based on the CDR3 plus reference TRBV19 and TRBJ1-2, the full variable domain is DGGITQSPKYLFRKEGQNVTLSCEQNLNHDAMYWYRQDPGQGLRLIYYSQIVNDFQKGDIAEGYSVSREKKESFPLTVTSAQKNPTAFYLCASTQWGGLLGYTFGSGTRLTVV.

J is TRBJ2-3 and V is TRBV7-9; D gene unclear. The germline V and J ends were trimmed by 9 bases and 2 bases, with 15 bases remaining between them. CDR1 and CDR2 (germline): SEHNR, FQNEAQ (reference sequence). The CDR3 length is 14 residues. The CDR3 spells CASRFAELTDTQYF. Here the CDR3 DNA reads TGTGCCAGTCGTTTTGCGGAGCTCACAGATACGCAGTATTTT.

The chain links TRBV19 to TRBJ2-7; TRBD1 aligns across 9 bases. Germline CDR1 and CDR2: LNHDA and SQIVND (reference sequence). CDR3 length: 20 residues. The junction had 16 bases not matched to a gene; V was cut back by 1 base and J by 0 bases. In nucleotides, the CDR3 is TGTGCCAGTAGTATAGCAAACCCGTCGGATGACAGGGGGGCCTCCTACGAGCAGTACTTC. Protein product: CASSIANPSDDRGASYEQYF.

This clone was counted only a few times. The chain employs TRBV6-6 and TRBJ1-4, with TRBD1 as a possible D gene (5 bases). Germline V gene sequence: CDR1 MNHNY, CDR2 SVGAGI (reference sequence). The CDR3 has 14 amino acids. V was pared by 8 bases and J by 8 bases, with 18 bases between. CDR3 loop: CASSPGGRGEKLFF. In DNA form, the CDR3 reads TGTGCCAGCTCACCCGGGGGAAGAGGGGAAAAACTGTTTTTT.

The chain uses TRBV7-9 and TRBJ2-7; 9 bases are shared with TRBD1. The CDR3 runs 15 residues. Germline V lookup: CDR1 SEHNR, CDR2 FQNEAQ (reference sequence). J was trimmed by 5 bases and V by 4 bases; bases with no gene match: 9. The CDR3 sequence: CASSYGQGPTNEQYF. In nucleotides, the CDR3 is TGTGCCAGCAGCTACGGACAGGGGCCCACGAACGAGCAGTACTTC.

The V gene is TRBV2, the J gene TRBJ1-5, with D possibly matching TRBD1 (6 bases). Between the trimmed V and J ends, which lost 5 bases and 7 bases, there was a span of 15 bases. From germline, CDR1 is SNHLY and CDR2 FYNNEI. This CDR3 comprises 14 residues. The CDR3, as DNA: TGTGCCAGCAGTTACGCCGGGGGGCAACAGCCCCAGCATTTT. As protein: CASSYAGGQQPQHF.

The sample holds a few counts of this clone. The chain combines TRBV5-1 with TRBJ2-3; 9 bases map to TRBD1. V dropped 4 bases and J dropped 1; count of bases not matched to a gene: 7. Germline values: CDR1 SGHRS, CDR2 YFSETQ. CDR3 length equals 16 residues. CDR3 residues: CASSRLTGGGTDTQYF. CDR3 sequence (DNA): TGCGCCAGCAGCCGATTGACAGGGGGAGGCACAGATACGCAGTATTTT.

Comment on this clone: Compared with germline, one end of the junction differs, possibly owing to a read error. The V call is TRBV15, the J call TRBJ2-1; possibly TRBD2 for D (5 bases). Germline V CDR1 and CDR2: LNHNV, YYDKDF (reference sequence). CDR3 length: 16 amino acids. CDR3 protein: CATSREASFSSNEQFF. In nucleotides, the CDR3 is TGTGCCACCAGCAGAGAGGCTAGCTTCTCCTCCAATGAGCAGTTCTTC. Full variable domain (outside the CDR3, taken from reference TRBV15 and TRBJ2-1): DAMVIQNPRYQVTQFGKPVTLSCSQTLNHNVMYWYQQKSSQAPKLLFHYYDKDFNNEADTPDNFQSRRPNTSFCFLDIRSPGLGDTAMYLCATSREASFSSNEQFFGPGTRLTVL.

About this clone: Other DNA sequences of this sample code for an identical CDR3. V is TRBV4-3 and J is TRBJ2-6; 7 bases line up with TRBD2. The CDR3 has 17 amino acids. In germline, CDR1 is LGHNA, CDR2 YSLEER. V trimming: 0 bases; J trimming: 0 bases; junction bases outside the gene matches: 2. CDR3 coding DNA: TGCGCCAGCAGCCAAGATGGCGGGGGCTCTGGGGCCAACGTCCTGACTTTC. Translating it yields CASSQDGGGSGANVLTF.

The chain employs TRBV5-1 and TRBJ2-1; D is possibly TRBD2 (6 bases). The germline gives CDR1 SGHRS, CDR2 YFSETQ. Trimming left V 0 bases short and J 8 bases short, with 21 bases between. The CDR3 consists of 17 residues. CDR3 coding DNA: TGCGCCAGCAGCTTGGCAACTAGCACGGAAGTAATATATGAGCAGTTCTTC. It encodes CASSLATSTEVIYEQFF.

This clone was counted only a few times. This chain connects TRBV19 to TRBJ1-5; no firm D call. The germline V gene has CDR1 LNHDA and CDR2 SQIVND (reference sequence). Trimming took 7 bases from V and 3 from J, leaving 7 bases between them. This CDR3 region has 12 residues. In nucleotides, the CDR3 is TGTGCCAGTACAGGTTCCAATCAGCCCCAGCATTTT. It specifies CASTGSNQPQHF.

The rearrangement uses TRBV4-2 and TRBJ2-2; 10 nucleotides align to TRBD2. The trim removed 3 bases at V and 9 bases at J, leaving 7 bases unmatched. Per the germline V gene, CDR1 is LGHNA and CDR2 is YNFKEQ. The CDR3 consists of 15 residues. The CDR3 here is CASSHDLAGGRELFF. For the CDR3, the DNA is TGTGCCAGCAGCCACGATTTAGCGGGAGGCCGGGAGCTGTTTTTT.

The rearrangement links TRBV29-1 to TRBJ2-7, with D maybe TRBD2 (5 bases). Germline CDR1 and CDR2: SQVTM and ANQGSEA. The CDR3 spans 11 residues. With 7 bases removed from V and 0 bases from J, the gap between germline ends came to 7 bases. The CDR3 loop is CSGRDSYEQYF. CDR3 sequence (DNA): TGCAGCGGACGGGACTCCTACGAGCAGTACTTC.

In this sample, this clone turned up a few times. The chain uses TRBV5-4 and TRBJ2-1; D possibly corresponds to TRBD2 (5 bases). Germline V gives CDR1 SGHNT, CDR2 YYREEE (reference sequence). V lost 1 base and J lost 0, with 8 bases in between. The CDR3 has 15 residues. In DNA, the CDR3 is TGTGCCAGCAGCTTGAGGGAGTACTCCTACAATGAGCAGTTCTTC. Translated: CASSLREYSYNEQFF.

This sequence joins TRBV5-5 and TRBJ2-5; TRBD1 matches 7 bases. Germline CDR1 and CDR2: SGHKS and YYEKEE (reference sequence). Germline trimming cut 4 bases from V and 4 bases from J; bases unmatched to any gene: 7. The CDR3 has 14 amino acids. In nucleotides, the CDR3 is TGTGCCAGCAGCCAAGTCGCAGGGGGAGAGACCCAGTACTTC. This codes for CASSQVAGGETQYF.

V is TRBV25-1 and J is TRBJ2-1; 8 nucleotides match TRBD2. V lost 8 bases, J lost 1 base, and 4 bases stayed unmatched. The germline CDR1 and CDR2 sequences are MGHDK and SYGVNS. This CDR3 has 14 amino acids. CDR3 amino acids: CASRGGSSYNEQFF. In DNA form, the CDR3 reads TGTGCCAGCCGCGGGGGGTCTTCCTACAATGAGCAGTTCTTC.

V gene TRBV30 combines with J gene TRBJ1-2; 8 bases align to TRBD1. The CDR3 loop spans 14 amino acids. V shed 2 bases, J shed 12 bases, and the junction held 14 bases outside the gene matches. Germline V gene sequence: CDR1 GTSNPN, CDR2 SVGIG (reference sequence). CDR3 bases: TGTGCCTGGAGTCCTGGACAGGGTCTCGTCCGAGACACCTTC. It specifies CAWSPGQGLVRDTF. Complete variable domain (other parts from reference TRBV30 and TRBJ1-2): SQTIHQWPATLVQPVGSPLSLECTVEGTSNPNLYWYRQAAGRGLQLLFYSVGIGQISSEVPQNLSASRPQDRQFILSSKKLLLSDSGFYLCAWSPGQGLVRDTFGSGTRLTVV.

The gene calls are TRBV4-3 and TRBJ2-7, with 10 bases identical to TRBD1. With V trimmed by 4 bases and J by 6 bases, 12 bases remained unmatched. This CDR3 has 16 amino acids. The V gene's germline CDR1 is LGHNA and CDR2 YSLEER. The CDR3 loop is CASSLTTGTGAIEQYF. The CDR3 coding sequence is TGCGCCAGCAGCCTAACCACCGGGACAGGGGCAATCGAGCAGTACTTC.